This entry lists 8 T cell receptor beta chains sequenced from one sample in a study of CD8 T cells in ankylosing spondylitis (dated by TCRdb to 2017 to 2019). No antigen is known for these receptors. Overall study outcomes, separate from this receptor: Blood from ankylosing spondylitis patients appeared to be characterized by a TCR beta motif composed of several highly homologous amino acid variants.

The library was produced with 5' RACE. Reads for this sample came from an Illumina HiSeq 2500. The raw public reads went through TCRdb reprocessing: fastp at Q25, MiXCR clone calling, in-frame beta chains kept. For every CDR3 protein sequence, its rows merge into one entry that carries the most common genes and DNA. This sample gives about 500,000 distinct CDR3 sequences in total; less than 6% of them show up just once. Of the sample, 3.5% falls within the top ten clones. The sample comprised blood, either unsorted or a sorted T cell fraction (not recorded which). The receptor set was obtained from a male donor with ankylosing spondylitis.

This clonotype was observed at least ten times. V gene TRBV24-1 combines with J gene TRBJ2-1, with a tentative D call TRBD2 (5 bases). Germline CDR1 reads KGHDR; CDR2 reads SFDVKD. CDR3 length equals 16 residues. V lost 4 bases to trimming and J lost 0 bases, with 12 bases between them. The CDR3 nucleotides read TGTGCCACCAGTGACCCGACGGGGAGCTCCTACAATGAGCAGTTCTTC. This gives the protein CATSDPTGSSYNEQFF.

This clonotype showed up many times. The chain is built from TRBV18 and TRBJ1-1; the match to TRBD1 covers 8 bases. Trimming at V came to 3 bases and at J to 0 bases, leaving 6 bases not matched to a gene. CDR3 length: 16 amino acids. Per the germline V gene, CDR1 is KGHSH and CDR2 is LQKENI. The CDR3: CASSPGTGNMNTEAFF. CDR3 nucleotides: TGTGCCAGCTCACCCGGGACAGGCAATATGAACACTGAAGCTTTCTTT.

The sample holds a few counts of this clonotype. V and J are TRBV20-1 and TRBJ2-3; no clear D. V gave up 0 bases and J gave up 0 bases, with 10 bases separating them. The germline gives CDR1 DFQATT, CDR2 SNEGSKA (reference sequence). This CDR3 is built from 15 residues. The CDR3, as DNA: TGCAGTGCTAGAGATCCGGCAGCTAGCACAGATACGCAGTATTTT. Its translation is CSARDPAASTDTQYF.

In its sample, this clonotype was seen many times. The chain has TRBV6-5 and TRBJ1-5; D is unclear. The V end was cut by 2 bases, the J end by 5 bases, with 7 bases between. This CDR3 region has 13 residues. Germline V gene data show CDR1 as MNHEY and CDR2 as SVGAGI. CDR3 coding DNA: TGTGCCAGCAGTTACACCCTGGATCAGCCCCAGCATTTT. Translated: CASSYTLDQPQHF.

This clonotype was counted at least ten times. This rearrangement joins TRBV27 to TRBJ2-5; D ambiguous. Germline lookup yields CDR1 MNHEY and CDR2 SMNVEV (reference sequence). The CDR3 is 14 residues long. V lost 3 bases and J 5 bases, leaving 13 bases between the germline ends. The CDR3: CASSLSLSGETQYF. Written as DNA, the CDR3 is TGTGCCAGCAGTTTGTCCCTAAGTGGGGAGACCCAGTACTTC.

This clonotype was observed many times. The CDR3 reads CASSLAPSGSFYEQFF. CDR3 coding DNA: TGTGCCAGCAGCTTAGCGCCTAGCGGGAGCTTTTATGAGCAGTTCTTC. The J gene is TRBJ2-1, the V gene TRBV7-9; 10 bases are a match to TRBD2. Germline loops: CDR1 SEHNR, CDR2 FQNEAQ (reference sequence). This CDR3 is 16 amino acids long. Trimming took 0 bases from V and 8 from J; bases not matched to a gene: 7.

Many counts were recorded for this clonotype. The chain has TRBV28 and TRBJ2-1; no clear D gene. Trimming took off 2 bases at V and 10 bases at J, with 9 bases between the two ends. CDR3 length: 12 amino acids. The germline gives CDR1 MDHEN, CDR2 SYDVKM. The CDR3, as DNA: TGTGCCAGCAGTTTAGGGGTGCGGGAGCAGTTCTTC. Its protein is CASSLGVREQFF.

This clonotype was recorded many times. The V and J genes are TRBV20-1 and TRBJ1-2, with D maybe TRBD1 (5 bases). CDR1 is DFQATT, CDR2 SNEGSKA, per germline (reference sequence). The CDR3 has 15 amino acids. The V and J ends lost 1 base and 4 bases respectively, with 16 bases between them. CDR3 residues: CSARAPGWGTYGYTF. CDR3 nucleotide sequence: TGCAGTGCTAGAGCCCCGGGGTGGGGGACCTATGGCTACACCTTC.